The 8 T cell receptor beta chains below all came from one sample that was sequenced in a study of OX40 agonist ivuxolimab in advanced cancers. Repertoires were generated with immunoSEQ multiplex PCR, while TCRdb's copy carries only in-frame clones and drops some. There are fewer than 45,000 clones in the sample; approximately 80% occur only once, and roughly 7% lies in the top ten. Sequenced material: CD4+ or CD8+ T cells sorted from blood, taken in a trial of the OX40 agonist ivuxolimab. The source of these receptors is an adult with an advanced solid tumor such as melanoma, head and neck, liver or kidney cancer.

The CDR3, as DNA: TGTGCCAGCAGCTCGCGAAACTATGGCTACACCTTC. Translating it yields CASSSRNYGYTF. The chain joins TRBV11-2 to TRBJ1-2; no reliable D call. Trimming stripped 4 bases from V and 2 bases from J, with 5 bases between. The CDR3 totals 12 residues. Germline-derived CDR1 and CDR2 are SGHAT and FQNNGV. The whole variable domain, filled in from reference TRBV11-2 and TRBJ1-2, reads EAGVAQSPRYKIIEKRQSVAFWCNPISGHATLYWYQQILGQGPKLLIQFQNNGVVDDSQLPKDRFSAERLKGVDSTLKIQPAKLEDSAVYLCASSSRNYGYTFGSGTRLTVV.

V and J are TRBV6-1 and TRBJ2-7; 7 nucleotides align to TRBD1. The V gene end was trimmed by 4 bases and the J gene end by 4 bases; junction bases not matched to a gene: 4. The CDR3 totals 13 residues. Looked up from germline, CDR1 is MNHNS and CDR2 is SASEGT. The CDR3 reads CASSVRTGYEQYF. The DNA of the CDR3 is TGTGCCAGCAGTGTGCGGACAGGATACGAGCAGTACTTC.

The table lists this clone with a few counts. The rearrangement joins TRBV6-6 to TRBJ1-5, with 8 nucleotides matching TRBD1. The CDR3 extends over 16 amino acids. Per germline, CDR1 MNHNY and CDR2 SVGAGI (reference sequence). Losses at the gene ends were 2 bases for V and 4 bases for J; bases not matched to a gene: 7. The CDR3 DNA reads TGTGCCAGCAGTTACCAACAGGGGGGTGAGAATCAGCCCCAGCATTTT. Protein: CASSYQQGGENQPQHF.

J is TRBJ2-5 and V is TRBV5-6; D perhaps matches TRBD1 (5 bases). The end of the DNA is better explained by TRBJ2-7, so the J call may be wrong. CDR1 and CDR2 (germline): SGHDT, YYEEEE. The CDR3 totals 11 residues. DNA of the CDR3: TGTGCCAGCAGTGGACACTACGAGCAGTACTTC. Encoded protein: CASSGHYEQYF.

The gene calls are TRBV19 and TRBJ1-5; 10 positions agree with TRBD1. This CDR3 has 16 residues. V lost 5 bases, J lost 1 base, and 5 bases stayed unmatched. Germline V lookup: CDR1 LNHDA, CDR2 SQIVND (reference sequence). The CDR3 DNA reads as TGTGCCAGTAGTCCTCGGACAGGGGGGAGCAATCAGCCCCAGCATTTT. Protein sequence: CASSPRTGGSNQPQHF.

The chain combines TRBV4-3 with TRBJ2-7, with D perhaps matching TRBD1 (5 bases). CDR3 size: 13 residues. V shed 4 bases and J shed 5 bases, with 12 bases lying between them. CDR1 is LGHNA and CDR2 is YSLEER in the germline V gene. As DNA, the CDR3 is TGCGCCAGCAGCCCCTCCAGGGTCAACGAGCAGTACTTC. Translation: CASSPSRVNEQYF.

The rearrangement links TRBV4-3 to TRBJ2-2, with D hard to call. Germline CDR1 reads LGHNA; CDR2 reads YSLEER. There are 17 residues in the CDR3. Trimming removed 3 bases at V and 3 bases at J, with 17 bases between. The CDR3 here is CASSQAALRRYTGELFF. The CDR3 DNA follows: TGCGCCAGCAGCCAGGCAGCCTTGAGGAGATACACCGGGGAGCTGTTTTTT.

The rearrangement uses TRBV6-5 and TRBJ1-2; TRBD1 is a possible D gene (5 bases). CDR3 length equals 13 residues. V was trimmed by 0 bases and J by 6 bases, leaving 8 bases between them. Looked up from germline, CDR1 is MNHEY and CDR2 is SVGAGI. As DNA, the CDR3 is TGTGCCAGCAGTTACTCGGGGGTTCATGGCTACACCTTC. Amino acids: CASSYSGVHGYTF.